Detailed here is one T cell receptor (beta chain). The antigen remains undetermined. The CDR3 contains 14 residues. With 4 bases clipped from V and 2 bases from J, the junction kept 3 bases outside the gene matches. Germline V lookup: CDR1 KGHSH, CDR2 LQKENI. Extracted RNA was reverse transcribed, and the resulting cDNA served as sequencing template. Method: immunoSEQ multiplex PCR; TCRdb's copy keeps in-frame clones and lacks some. The table has approximately 42,000 clones, 50% to 70% seen once. The record originates from a study of CD8+ T cells in alopecia areata. As to treatment: oral pan-JAK inhibitor, 5-10 mg twice daily. The investigators collected lesional scalp punch biopsies and peripheral blood from alopecia areata patients. Study-level findings and limits: Mice gave a clearer picture of TCR sharing than patients did, possibly for HLA-related reasons. Expanded CD8+ clones among the top 100, and scalp clonality, were significantly decreased by tofacitinib.

This TCR was recovered from a human donor with alopecia areata. The genes are TRBV18 and TRBJ2-7; TRBD1 matches at 9 bases. Sequenced material: CD8+ T cells sorted from blood, taken at week 4, from a patient treated with tofacitinib. For the CDR3, the DNA is TGTGCCAGCTCACACAGGGACAGGGCCTACGAGCAGTACTTC. It codes for CASSHRDRAYEQYF. Drawing the rest from reference TRBV18 and TRBJ2-7, the complete variable domain is NAGVMQNPRHLVRRRGQEARLRCSPMKGHSHVYWYRQLPEEGLKFMVYLQKENIIDESGMPKERFSAEFPKEGPSILRIQQVVRGDSAAYFCASSHRDRAYEQYFGPGTRLTVT.